This record looks at one T cell receptor (beta chain) sequence and its context. The sample comes from a study of blood T cell repertoires in COVID-19. Study information: PBMCs, B-cell-depleted T cells, or T cells provided the cDNA or gDNA that made up the material.

Per the authors' pipeline: Amplified reference gene primers provided the basis for estimating nucleated cell counts. Sequencing was performed with immunoSEQ multiplex PCR; in TCRdb, only in-frame clones are kept and a portion is missing. Clone size and the V and J calls come from that table; the DNA yielded D and trimming. The table has roughly 120,000 clones, about 74% seen once. Germline V gene sequence: CDR1 KGHSH, CDR2 LQKENI. V shed 4 bases and J 0 bases; nucleotides not matched to a gene: 15. This CDR3 has 19 amino acids. The clonotype originates from a man between 65 and 85 years old with acute or convalescent COVID-19. The sequencing input was peripheral blood. This sequence joins TRBV18 and TRBJ1-1; 9 nucleotides line up with TRBD1. CDR3 nucleotide sequence: TGTGCCAGCTCACTAAAACATACGGACAGGGGTGGGATGAACACTGAAGCTTTCTTT. Residues: CASSLKHTDRGGMNTEAFF.